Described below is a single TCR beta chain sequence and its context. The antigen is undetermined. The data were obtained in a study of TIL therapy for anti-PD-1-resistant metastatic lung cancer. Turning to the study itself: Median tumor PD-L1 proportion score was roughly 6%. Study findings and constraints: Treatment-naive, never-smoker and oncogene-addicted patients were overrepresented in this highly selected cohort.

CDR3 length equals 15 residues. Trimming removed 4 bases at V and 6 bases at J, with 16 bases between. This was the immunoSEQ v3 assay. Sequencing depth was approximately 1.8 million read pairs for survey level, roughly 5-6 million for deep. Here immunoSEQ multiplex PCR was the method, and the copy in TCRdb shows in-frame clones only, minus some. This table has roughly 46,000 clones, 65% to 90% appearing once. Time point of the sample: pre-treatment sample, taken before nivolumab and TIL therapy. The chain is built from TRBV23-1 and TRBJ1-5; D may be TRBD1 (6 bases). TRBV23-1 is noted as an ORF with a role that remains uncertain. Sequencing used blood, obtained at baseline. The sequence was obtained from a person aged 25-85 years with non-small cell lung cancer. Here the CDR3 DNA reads TGCGCCAGCAGTCGGCAGACAGGCAGTGGTCAGCCCCAGCATTTT. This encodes CASSRQTGSGQPQHF.